What follows is one T cell receptor (beta chain) and its context. This clonotype has at least ten counts. Its antigen has not been determined. Base qualities were left out, and no much larger clone turns up one base away. The CDR3, cysteine through phenylalanine, is 21 amino acids long. Only the CDR3 region is kept as DNA, spanning 63 bases read in frame from base 1. Germline trimming: 0 bases from V, 4 bases from J; junction bases outside gene matches: 18. Data came from an Illumina HiSeq 1500. TCRdb cleaned the public reads at Q25 with fastp, built clones with MiXCR and kept in-frame beta chains. Duplicate CDR3 protein sequences are folded into a single record with the most common DNA and genes. This sample has around 71,000 distinct CDR3 sequences in its table, and 20% of those were observed once. 55% to 75% of the sample is in the top ten clones. The sample's treatment or condition label, in plain terms: in vitro stimulation with specific CMV peptide epitopes to enrich CMV-specific T cells.

These data belong to a study of T cell repertoires in cytomegalovirus infection (dated by TCRdb to about 2019). General notes on the study: Peptide stimulations targeted recently identified HLA-C-restricted CMV epitopes, whose presentation resists viral immunomodulation, together with well-studied HLA-B-restricted epitopes. Because public TCR beta signatures pointed to carriage of CMV infection together with the matching HLA type, the HLA type of each donor mattered for the analysis.

The paper's findings and limits, for the study overall: In both this cohort and an independent roughly 350-donor cohort, the cumulative frequency of public TCR beta family members distinguished carriers of CMV infection plus the relevant HLA type. The ex vivo response was dominated by HLA-C-restricted CMV-specific TCR beta clonotypes, and the single most frequent clonotype in two of eight donors was supplied by these HLA-C-restricted clonotypes.

The chain was built from TRBV12-3 or TRBV12-4 and TRBJ2-7, with 13 middle bases fitting TRBD2. The sequence came from a human donor in good health (CMV status not recorded). Some clones in this sample may be carry-over from other donors' samples. The specimen comprised CD8+ T cells from cultured PBMCs, sampled from culture after CMV antigen stimulation. The nucleotide sequence reads as follows: TGTGCCAGCAGTTTAGCAGGCTTGGGACTAGCGGGGCTCCATCTACATTACGAGCAGTACTTC. Its product reads: CASSLAGLGLAGLHLHYEQYF.